These T cell receptor beta chains were read from a single sample in a study of blood T cell repertoires in COVID-19. Generated by immunoSEQ multiplex PCR, the TCRdb table keeps only in-frame clones and is missing some. The sample includes some 100,000 clones, approximately 86% of them seen just once. Specimen: peripheral blood. These TCRs come from a man aged 45-60 years with active or convalescent COVID-19. Both conserved end residues are part of each CDR3. The D gene is left open where the match is weak. Some rows have no size entry. The others give once, few or many, or a class for an expanded clone.

v_gene	abundance	d_gene	j_gene	CDR3aa	CDR3nt
TRBV2	NA	NA	TRBJ2-7	CASYESSASYEQYF	TGTGCCAGCTACGAATCTAGCGCCTCCTACGAGCAGTACTTC
TRBV6-5	NA	NA	TRBJ1-1	CASKPGGGSGTEAFF	TGTGCCAGCAAACCTGGGGGCGGGTCGGGCACTGAAGCTTTCTTT
TRBV5-1	NA	TRBD1	TRBJ1-2	CASSWDRGSYTF	TGCGCCAGCAGCTGGGACAGGGGGAGCTACACCTTC
TRBV7-8	NA	NA	TRBJ2-3	CASSTALTDTQYF	TGTGCCAGCAGCACCGCACTCACAGATACGCAGTATTTT
TRBV27	once	TRBD1	TRBJ2-7	CASSLSPGQGSYEQYF	TGTGCCAGCAGTTTGTCTCCGGGACAGGGCTCCTACGAGCAGTACTTC
TRBV6-1	NA	NA	TRBJ2-4	CASSEVPPLLAKNIQYF	TGTGCCAGCAGTGAAGTCCCCCCCCTCCTGGCCAAAAACATTCAGTACTTC
TRBV5-1	NA	TRBD2	TRBJ2-7	CASSPSSGQSYEQYF	TGCGCCAGCAGCCCAAGTAGCGGGCAGTCCTACGAGCAGTACTTC
TRBV27	NA	NA	TRBJ1-2	CASSAYSSYGYTF	TGTGCCAGCAGTGCTTACTCAAGCTATGGCTACACCTTC
TRBV5-8	NA	TRBD1	TRBJ1-5	CASSLGQGFAGQPQHF	TGTGCCAGCAGCTTGGGACAGGGGTTTGCCGGTCAGCCCCAGCATTTT
TRBV3-1/TRBV3-2	NA	NA	TRBJ1-1	CASSHMNTEAFF	TGTGCCAGCAGCCATATGAACACTGAAGCTTTCTTT
TRBV27	NA	TRBD1	TRBJ1-2	CASSFRGQGAYGYTF	TGTGCCAGCAGTTTTAGGGGACAGGGGGCCTATGGCTACACCTTC
TRBV3-1/TRBV3-2	once	NA	TRBJ1-1	CASSQEGGRAFF	TGTGCCAGCAGCCAAGAAGGGGGACGAGCTTTCTTT
TRBV11-2	NA	NA	TRBJ1-6	CASSLDFVSPLHF	TGTGCCAGCAGCTTAGATTTCGTTTCACCCCTCCACTTT
TRBV11-3	NA	TRBD2	TRBJ2-1	CASSPRLAGGPGNEQFF	TGTGCCAGCAGCCCAAGACTAGCGGGAGGGCCGGGGAATGAGCAGTTCTTC
TRBV7-7	NA	TRBD1	TRBJ2-3	CASSSGTGSNTQYF	TGTGCTAGCAGTTCCGGGACAGGGAGCAATACGCAGTATTTT
TRBV11-2	NA	NA	TRBJ1-1	CASRPTVNTEAFF	TGTGCCAGCAGGCCTACAGTGAACACTGAAGCTTTCTTT
TRBV24-1	NA	NA	TRBJ2-5	CATSDFLRGQETQYF	TGTGCCACCAGTGATTTTCTTCGGGGCCAAGAGACCCAGTACTTC
TRBV6-5	once	TRBD1	TRBJ2-5	CASRWDRGVETQYF	TGTGCCAGCAGGTGGGACAGGGGGGTAGAGACCCAGTACTTC
TRBV5-1	NA	NA	TRBJ2-5	CASSLLGAQGGETQYF	TGCGCCAGCAGCTTGTTAGGGGCCCAGGGAGGAGAGACCCAGTACTTC
TRBV19	NA	NA	TRBJ1-4	CASSIAGGMDEKLFF	TGTGCCAGTAGTATAGCGGGGGGCATGGATGAAAAACTGTTTTTT
TRBV18	NA	TRBD1	TRBJ1-2	CASSHPPRTGDGYTF	TGTGCCAGCTCCCATCCCCCCCGGACAGGGGATGGCTACACCTTC
TRBV5-6	once	TRBD1	TRBJ2-7	CASSNTIRDRGYEQYF	TGTGCCAGCAGCAATACTATCCGGGACAGGGGTTACGAGCAGTACTTC
TRBV2	NA	TRBD2	TRBJ2-7	CASSGLAGDYEQYF	TGTGCCAGCAGTGGACTAGCGGGAGACTACGAGCAGTACTTC
TRBV3-1/TRBV3-2	NA	NA	TRBJ2-2	CASSQDLGDTGELFF	TGTGCCAGCAGCCAAGATCTCGGAGACACCGGGGAGCTGTTTTTT
TRBV18	NA	TRBD1	TRBJ1-6	CASSSQGARYNSPLHF	TGTGCCAGCTCATCTCAGGGGGCGAGGTATAATTCACCCCTCCACTTT
TRBV11-3	NA	TRBD1	TRBJ1-3	CASSQRTGGDTIYF	TGTGCCAGCAGCCAACGGACAGGGGGAGACACCATATATTTT
TRBV5-1	once	NA	TRBJ1-1	CASDSGGAGTEAFF	TGCGCCAGCGACAGTGGGGGCGCGGGCACTGAAGCTTTCTTT
TRBV28	once	NA	TRBJ1-2	CASSFGGNYGYTF	TGTGCCAGCAGTTTCGGGGGAAACTATGGCTACACCTTC
TRBV5-6	once	TRBD2	TRBJ2-7	CASSLKRGNYEQYF	TGTGCCAGCAGCTTGAAGCGGGGCAACTACGAGCAGTACTTC
TRBV24-1	NA	TRBD1	TRBJ2-2	CATSDVVQGVNTGELFF	TGTGCCACCAGTGATGTTGTGCAGGGGGTAAACACCGGGGAGCTGTTTTTT
TRBV6-5	NA	TRBD1	TRBJ1-1	CASRTGQDTEAFF	TGTGCCAGTAGGACAGGGCAGGACACTGAAGCTTTCTTT
TRBV3-1/TRBV3-2	NA	TRBD2	TRBJ2-5	CASSHPTSGQETQYF	TGTGCCAGCAGCCACCCCACTAGCGGCCAAGAGACCCAGTACTTC
TRBV19	NA	TRBD2	TRBJ2-1	CASSIASLAGAGNEQFF	TGTGCCAGTAGTATAGCCTCCCTAGCGGGAGCGGGCAATGAGCAGTTCTTC
TRBV5-1	once	TRBD2	TRBJ2-5	CASSSGTRGETQYF	TGCGCCAGCAGCTCCGGGACTAGGGGGGAGACCCAGTACTTC
TRBV10-3	NA	NA	TRBJ1-1	CAISPVARLTLNF	TGTGCCATCAGCCCGGTCGCGAGGTTAACACTGAACTTT
TRBV24-1	NA	NA	TRBJ2-5	CATSDSTRKSYF	TGTGCCACCAGTGATTCGACTCGCAAATCATACTTC
TRBV12-5	NA	NA	TRBJ2-1	CASGSPGGRLNEQFF	TGTGCTAGTGGTTCCCCAGGAGGGCGACTGAATGAGCAGTTCTTC
TRBV5-1	NA	NA	TRBJ2-1	CASSLGADEQFF	TGCGCCAGCAGCTTAGGGGCGGATGAGCAGTTCTTC
TRBV10-3	NA	NA	TRBJ2-2	CAISDPSVKGTGELFF	TGTGCCATCAGTGACCCTAGCGTAAAGGGGACCGGGGAGCTGTTTTTT
TRBV29-1	NA	NA	TRBJ2-1	CSVAGVGSSYNEQFF	TGCAGCGTCGCCGGGGTCGGGAGCTCCTACAATGAGCAGTTCTTC
TRBV7-3	NA	NA	TRBJ2-1	CASSLSPNEQFF	TGTGCCAGCAGCTTATCTCCCAATGAGCAGTTCTTC
TRBV24-1	once	TRBD1	TRBJ2-5	CATAPGQGYRVETQYF	TGTGCCACCGCGCCCGGACAGGGGTATCGGGTGGAGACCCAGTACTTC
TRBV5-1	few	NA	TRBJ2-5	CASSLTSLGETQYF	TGCGCCAGCAGCTTGACTAGCTTAGGAGAGACCCAGTACTTC
TRBV7-9	NA	NA	TRBJ2-7	CASSNSGDEQYF	TGTGCCAGCAGCAATTCGGGAGACGAGCAGTACTTC
TRBV5-1	NA	NA	TRBJ2-3	CASSLVRVLSTDTQYF	TGCGCCAGCAGCTTGGTTCGGGTCTTGAGCACAGATACGCAGTATTTT
TRBV6-5	few	TRBD1	TRBJ2-3	CASRVGQGDTQYF	TGTGCCAGCAGGGTGGGACAGGGAGATACGCAGTATTTT
TRBV29-1	NA	TRBD1	TRBJ2-3	CSVKDRGLITDTQYF	TGCAGCGTTAAGGACAGGGGCCTGATCACAGATACGCAGTATTTT
TRBV5-1	few	NA	TRBJ1-1	CASSSGLENTEAFF	TGCGCCAGCAGCTCGGGACTTGAGAACACTGAAGCTTTCTTT
TRBV6-5	few	TRBD1	TRBJ1-6	CASGGGQGSSPLHF	TGTGCCAGCGGGGGAGGACAGGGCAGCTCACCCCTCCACTTT
TRBV4-2	few	TRBD1	TRBJ1-3	CASSQEDRAGNTIYF	TGTGCCAGCAGCCAAGAGGACAGGGCTGGAAACACCATATATTTT
TRBV7-2	NA	NA	TRBJ2-1	CASSLATYNEQFF	TGTGCCAGCAGCTTAGCCACCTACAATGAGCAGTTCTTC
TRBV24-1	NA	NA	TRBJ2-1	CATSDLGRGGSYNEQFF	TGTGCCACCAGTGATTTAGGGAGGGGGGGTTCCTACAATGAGCAGTTCTTC
TRBV27	NA	TRBD1	TRBJ1-1	CASSPDRENTEAFF	TGTGCCAGCAGCCCGGACAGGGAAAACACTGAAGCTTTCTTT
TRBV20-1	NA	NA	TRBJ1-3	CSANRGNTIYF	TGCAGTGCCAACAGGGGAAACACCATATATTTT